This T cell receptor beta chain was found in a study of cytomegalovirus exposure and HLA in healthy donors. Findings and limits, study-wide: Follow-up analysis later connected one missense variant in DCLRE1C with trimming of TCR beta V- and J-genes. Apart from CMV serostatus, no immune exposure information was available.

Healthy bone marrow donors made up the donor group. Worth noting for this clone: Its cognate antigen is unknown.

V lost 2 bases and J lost 5, with 10 bases in between. The CDR3 loop spans 14 amino acids. Germline V gene lookup returns CDR1 SNHLY and CDR2 FYNNEI. PCR involved 60 Vbeta and 13 Jbeta primers. Some clones are missing from TCRdb's copy, which holds only in-frame ones; the method was immunoSEQ multiplex PCR. The data show some 120,000 clones, with 74% seen just once and around 3.9% held by the top ten. The rearrangement joins TRBV2 to TRBJ2-1; D uncertain. The receptor was isolated from a woman between 45 and 60 years old in good health and CMV-seropositive. Specimen: PBMCs. CDR3 bases: TGTGCCAGCAGTGAACAGAACGGAGACAATGAGCAGTTCTTC. Its translation: CASSEQNGDNEQFF.